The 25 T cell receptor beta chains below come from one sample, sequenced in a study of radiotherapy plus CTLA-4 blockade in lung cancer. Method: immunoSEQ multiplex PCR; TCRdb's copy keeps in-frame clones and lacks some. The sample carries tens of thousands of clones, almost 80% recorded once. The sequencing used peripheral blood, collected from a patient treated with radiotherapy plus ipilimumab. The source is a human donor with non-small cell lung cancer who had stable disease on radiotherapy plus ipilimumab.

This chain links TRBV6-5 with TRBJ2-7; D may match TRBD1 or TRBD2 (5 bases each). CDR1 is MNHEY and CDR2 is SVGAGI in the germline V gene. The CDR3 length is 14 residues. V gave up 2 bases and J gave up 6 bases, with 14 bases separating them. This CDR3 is CASSYGTAGREQYF. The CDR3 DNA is TGTGCCAGCAGTTACGGGACCGCAGGGCGCGAGCAGTACTTC.

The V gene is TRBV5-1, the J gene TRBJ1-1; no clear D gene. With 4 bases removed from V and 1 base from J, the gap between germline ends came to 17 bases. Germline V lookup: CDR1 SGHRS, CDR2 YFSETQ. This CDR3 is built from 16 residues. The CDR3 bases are TGCGCCAGCAGCCCCTCCACTTTAGCTCAGAACACTGAAGCTTTCTTT. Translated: CASSPSTLAQNTEAFF.

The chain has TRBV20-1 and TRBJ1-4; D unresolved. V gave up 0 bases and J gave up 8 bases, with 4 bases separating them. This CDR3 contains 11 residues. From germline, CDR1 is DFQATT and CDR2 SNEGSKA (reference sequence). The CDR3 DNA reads TGCAGTGCTAGAGATTTGGAAAAACTGTTTTTT. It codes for CSARDLEKLFF.

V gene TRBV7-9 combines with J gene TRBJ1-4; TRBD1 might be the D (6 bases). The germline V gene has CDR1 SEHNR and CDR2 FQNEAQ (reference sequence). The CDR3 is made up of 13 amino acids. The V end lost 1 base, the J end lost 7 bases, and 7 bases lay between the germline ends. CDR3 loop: CASSLGGAEKLFF. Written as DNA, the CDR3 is TGTGCCAGCAGCTTAGGGGGGGCTGAAAAACTGTTTTTT.

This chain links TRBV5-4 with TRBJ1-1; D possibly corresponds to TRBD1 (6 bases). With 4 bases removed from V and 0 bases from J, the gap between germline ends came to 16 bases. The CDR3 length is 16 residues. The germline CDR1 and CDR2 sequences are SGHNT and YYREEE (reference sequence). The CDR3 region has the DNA TGTGCCAGCAGCAGGGGGGCCCCGGGCCTGAACACTGAAGCTTTCTTT. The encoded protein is CASSRGAPGLNTEAFF.

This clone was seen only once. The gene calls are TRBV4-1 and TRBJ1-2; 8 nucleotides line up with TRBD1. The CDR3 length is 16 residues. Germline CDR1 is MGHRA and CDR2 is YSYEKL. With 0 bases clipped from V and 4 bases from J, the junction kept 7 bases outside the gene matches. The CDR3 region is CASSQDQYRGIYGYTF. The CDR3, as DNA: TGCGCCAGCAGCCAAGATCAGTACAGGGGGATCTATGGCTACACCTTC.

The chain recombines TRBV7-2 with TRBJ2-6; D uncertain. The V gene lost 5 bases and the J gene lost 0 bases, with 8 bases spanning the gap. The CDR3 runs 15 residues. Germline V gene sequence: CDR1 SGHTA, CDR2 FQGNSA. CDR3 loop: CASSKQSSGANVLTF. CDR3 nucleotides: TGTGCCAGCAGCAAACAGTCCTCTGGGGCCAACGTCCTGACTTTC.

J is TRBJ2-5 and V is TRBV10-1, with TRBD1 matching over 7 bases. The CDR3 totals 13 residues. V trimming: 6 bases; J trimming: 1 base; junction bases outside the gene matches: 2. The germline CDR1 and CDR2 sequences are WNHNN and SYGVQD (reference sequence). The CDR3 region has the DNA TGCGCCAGCAGCCGGGACAGCCAAGAGACCCAGTACTTC. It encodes CASSRDSQETQYF.

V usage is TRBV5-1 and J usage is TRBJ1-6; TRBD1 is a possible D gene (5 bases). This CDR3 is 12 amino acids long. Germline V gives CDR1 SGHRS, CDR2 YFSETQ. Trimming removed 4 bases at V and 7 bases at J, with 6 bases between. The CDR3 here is CASSRDNSPLHF. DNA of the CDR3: TGCGCCAGCAGCCGGGACAATTCACCCCTCCACTTT.

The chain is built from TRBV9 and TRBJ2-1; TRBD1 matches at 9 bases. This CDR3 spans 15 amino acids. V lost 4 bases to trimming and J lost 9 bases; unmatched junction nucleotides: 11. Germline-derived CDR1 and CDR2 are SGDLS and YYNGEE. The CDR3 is CASSTHRGPGPEQFF. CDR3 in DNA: TGTGCCAGCAGCACCCACAGGGGGCCGGGTCCTGAGCAGTTCTTC.

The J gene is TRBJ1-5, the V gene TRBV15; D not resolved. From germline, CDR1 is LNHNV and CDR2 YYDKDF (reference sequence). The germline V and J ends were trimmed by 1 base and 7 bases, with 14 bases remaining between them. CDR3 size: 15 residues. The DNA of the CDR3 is TGTGCCACCAGCAGAGTGGTGGCGGGAGGGCAGCCCCAGCATTTT. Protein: CATSRVVAGGQPQHF.

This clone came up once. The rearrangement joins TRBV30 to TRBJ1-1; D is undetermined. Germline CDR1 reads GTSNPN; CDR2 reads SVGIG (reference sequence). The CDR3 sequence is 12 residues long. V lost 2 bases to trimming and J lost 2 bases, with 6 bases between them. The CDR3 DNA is TGTGCCTGGAGTCCTTTTAACACTGAAGCTTTCTTT. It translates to CAWSPFNTEAFF.

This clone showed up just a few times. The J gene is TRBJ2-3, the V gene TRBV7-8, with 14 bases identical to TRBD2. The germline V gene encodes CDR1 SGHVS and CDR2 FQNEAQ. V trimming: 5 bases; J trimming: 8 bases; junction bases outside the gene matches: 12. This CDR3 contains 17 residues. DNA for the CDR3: TGTGCCAGCAGCCCCACCGGGACTAGCGGGGGCCGGGGTACGCAGTATTTT. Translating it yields CASSPTGTSGGRGTQYF.

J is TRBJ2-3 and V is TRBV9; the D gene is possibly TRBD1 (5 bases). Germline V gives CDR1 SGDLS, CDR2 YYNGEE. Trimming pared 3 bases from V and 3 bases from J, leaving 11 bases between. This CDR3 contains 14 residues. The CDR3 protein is CASSGRQLTDTQYF. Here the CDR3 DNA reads TGTGCCAGCAGCGGAAGACAGTTAACAGATACGCAGTATTTT.

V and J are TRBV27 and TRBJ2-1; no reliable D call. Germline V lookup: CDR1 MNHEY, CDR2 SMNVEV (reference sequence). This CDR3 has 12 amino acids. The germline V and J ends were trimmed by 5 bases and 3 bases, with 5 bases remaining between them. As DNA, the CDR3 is TGTGCCAGCAGTCCCAACTACAATGAGCAGTTCTTC. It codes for CASSPNYNEQFF.

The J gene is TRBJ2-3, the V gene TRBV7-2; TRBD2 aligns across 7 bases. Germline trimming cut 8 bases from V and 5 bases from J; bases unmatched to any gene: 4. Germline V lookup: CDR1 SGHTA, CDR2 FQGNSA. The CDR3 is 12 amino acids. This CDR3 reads CASRREGDTQYF. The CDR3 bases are TGTGCCAGCCGCAGGGAGGGAGATACGCAGTATTTT.

The CDR3 protein is CASSEVGQGHGYTF. For the CDR3, the DNA is TGTGCCAGCAGTGAAGTGGGACAGGGCCATGGCTACACCTTC. The V and J genes are TRBV6-1 and TRBJ1-2; 9 bases line up with TRBD1. Germline assignment: CDR1 MNHNS and CDR2 SASEGT. After removal of 1 base from V and 6 bases from J, the junction contained 3 bases not matched to a gene. The CDR3 consists of 14 residues.

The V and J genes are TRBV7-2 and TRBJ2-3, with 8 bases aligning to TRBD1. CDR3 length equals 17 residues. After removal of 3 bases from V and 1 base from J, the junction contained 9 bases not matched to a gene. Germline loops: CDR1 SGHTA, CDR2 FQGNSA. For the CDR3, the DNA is TGTGCCAGCAGCTTCTGGACAGGGTTGAGAGGCACAGATACGCAGTATTTT. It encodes CASSFWTGLRGTDTQYF.

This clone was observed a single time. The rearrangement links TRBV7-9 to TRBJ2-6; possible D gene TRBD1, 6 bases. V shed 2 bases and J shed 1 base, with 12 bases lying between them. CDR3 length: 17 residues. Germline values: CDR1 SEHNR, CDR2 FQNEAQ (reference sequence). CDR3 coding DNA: TGTGCCAGCAGCTTAAACTCAGGGGTTTCTGGGGCCAACGTCCTGACTTTC. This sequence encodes CASSLNSGVSGANVLTF.

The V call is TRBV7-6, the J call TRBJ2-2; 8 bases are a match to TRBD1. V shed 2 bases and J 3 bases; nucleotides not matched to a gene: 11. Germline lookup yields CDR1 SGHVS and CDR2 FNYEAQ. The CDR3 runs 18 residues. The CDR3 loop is CASSLSAMTGEYTGELFF. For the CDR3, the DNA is TGTGCCAGCAGCTTATCAGCTATGACAGGGGAGTACACCGGGGAGCTGTTTTTT.

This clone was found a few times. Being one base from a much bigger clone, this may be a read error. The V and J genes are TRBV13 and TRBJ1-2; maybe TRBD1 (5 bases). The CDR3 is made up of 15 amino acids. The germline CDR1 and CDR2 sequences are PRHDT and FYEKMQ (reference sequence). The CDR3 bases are TGTGCCCGCAGCTCGGGACCGGGGGGGGGCTATGGCTACACCTTC. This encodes CARSSGPGGGYGYTF. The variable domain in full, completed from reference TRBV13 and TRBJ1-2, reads AAGVIQSPRHLIKEKRETATLKCYPIPRHDTVYWYQQGPGQDPQFLISFYEKMQSDKGSIPDRFSAQQFSDYHSELNMSSLELGDSALYFCARSSGPGGGYGYTFGSGTRLTVV.

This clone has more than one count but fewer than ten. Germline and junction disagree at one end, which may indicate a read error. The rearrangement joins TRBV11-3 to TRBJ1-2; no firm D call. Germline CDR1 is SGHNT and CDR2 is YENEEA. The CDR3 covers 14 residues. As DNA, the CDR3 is TGTGCCAGCAGTTTAGTAGGCGGGCGCTATGGCTACACCTTC. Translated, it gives CASSLVGGRYGYTF.

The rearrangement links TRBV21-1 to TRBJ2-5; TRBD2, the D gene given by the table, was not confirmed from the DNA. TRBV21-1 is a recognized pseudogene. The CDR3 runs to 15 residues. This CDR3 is CASRLAGGRKETQYF. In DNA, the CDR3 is TGTGCCAGCAGACTAGCGGGGGGCCGAAAAGAGACCCAGTACTTC.

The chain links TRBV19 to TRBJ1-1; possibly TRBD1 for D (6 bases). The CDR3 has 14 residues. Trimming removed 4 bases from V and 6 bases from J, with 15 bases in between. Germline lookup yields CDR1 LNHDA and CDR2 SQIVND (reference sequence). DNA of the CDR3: TGTGCCAGTAGTAAAAGGACAGTTGGGTCTGAAGCTTTCTTT. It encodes CASSKRTVGSEAFF.

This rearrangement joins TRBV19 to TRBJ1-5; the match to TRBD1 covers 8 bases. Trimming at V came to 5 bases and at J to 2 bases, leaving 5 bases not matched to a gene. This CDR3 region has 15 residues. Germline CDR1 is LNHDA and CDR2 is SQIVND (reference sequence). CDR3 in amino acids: CASSSGQVGNQPQHF. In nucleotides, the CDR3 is TGTGCCAGTAGTTCGGGACAGGTGGGCAATCAGCCCCAGCATTTT.